A single TCR beta chain is shown here with its context. The antigen is unknown. This specimen belongs to a study of T cell responses to AZD1222 COVID-19 vaccine. Findings of the study overall: Researchers took repertoire samples only after the peak T cell response had come.

V lost 5 bases to trimming and J lost 7 bases; unmatched junction nucleotides: 6. Looked up from germline, CDR1 is SGHTA and CDR2 is FQGNSA. The CDR3 extends over 15 amino acids. The repertoire was sequenced with immunoSEQ multiplex PCR; TCRdb's copy has only in-frame clones and lacks some. The repertoire holds 24,000 or so clones, with more than 75% as singletons. V gene TRBV7-2 combines with J gene TRBJ2-2, with 11 bases that match TRBD1. Specimen: peripheral blood, collected 28 days after the second AZD1222 dose. This TCR was sampled from an adult who received the AZD1222 COVID-19 vaccine. The CDR3 loop is CASSAGTGGVGELFF. CDR3 in DNA: TGTGCCAGCAGCGCCGGGACAGGGGGTGTCGGGGAGCTGTTTTTT.